This TCR beta chain was identified during a study of blood T cell repertoires in COVID-19. Enrollees, about 18 to 89 years old, lived in 20 to 25 US areas. Cohort assignment relied on participant-reported clinical history. Two negative PCRs, clearance, or symptom resolution characterized the recovered Cohort 3 donors. Libraries were prepared by immunoSEQ multiplex PCR; TCRdb keeps only in-frame clonotypes and omits some of them. The sample holds over 400,000 clones, roughly nine tenths seen once. The source of this sequence is an older woman who had recovered from COVID-19. The sequenced material came from PBMCs or T cells enriched from blood (not recorded which).

The CDR3 sequence: CASSTDGGQGGYEQYF. For the CDR3, the DNA is TGTGCCAGTAGCACTGATGGGGGACAGGGCGGCTACGAGCAGTACTTC. This sequence joins TRBV19 and TRBJ2-7; 9 bases match TRBD1. This CDR3 is 16 amino acids long. Germline assignment: CDR1 LNHDA and CDR2 SQIVND (reference sequence). J gave up 3 bases and V 6 bases, and 12 bases lay outside the gene matches.